A single sample is the source of the 2 T cell receptor beta chains below, sequenced in a study of CD8+ T cells in alopecia areata. It was cDNA, reverse transcribed from extracted RNA, that served as the sequencing template. The assay was immunoSEQ multiplex PCR, and TCRdb's table has in-frame clones only and misses some. The sample records approximately 91,000 clones, 40% to 55% being singletons. Sequencing input: CD4+ T cells sorted from blood. The receptors were gathered from a human donor with alopecia areata.

This clone has only a few counts. The chain combines TRBV6-6 with TRBJ2-3, with 8 bases that match TRBD1. V was pared by 6 bases and J by 6 bases, with 8 bases of the junction left unmatched. Per germline, CDR1 MNHNY and CDR2 SVGAGI (reference sequence). The CDR3 is 14 residues long. In nucleotides, the CDR3 is TGTGCCAGCAGGCCGGGACAGGAGGAGGATACGCAGTATTTT. Translating gives CASRPGQEEDTQYF.

This clone was counted a few times. The V and J genes are TRBV29-1 and TRBJ2-5; D gene ambiguous. With 7 bases removed from V and 5 bases from J, the gap between germline ends came to 8 bases. This CDR3 spans 10 amino acids. Germline lookup yields CDR1 SQVTM and CDR2 ANQGSEA. The CDR3 is CSGSRETQYF. The CDR3 DNA follows: TGCAGCGGCAGCAGGGAGACCCAGTACTTC.